This is a list of T cell receptor beta chains from one sample in a study of response to subunit inactivated influenza vaccine. TCRdb itself ran the RT-PCR reads through MiXCR, one entry per CDR3 protein. The sample has about 240,000 distinct CDR3 sequences, more than 9% seen once; the top ten hold 7.8%. The sequencing used non-naive T cells sorted from PBMCs, collected roughly 15 days before vaccination. Every receptor here comes from a man between 50 and 59 years old who received an inactivated influenza vaccine. Each CDR3 is given with its conserved first and last residue. A D gene is named only where the DNA matches it firmly. Clone size is not always given. Where it is, it says once, few, many or a class for expanded clones.

TRBD2,TRBV20-1,TRBJ2-1,many,18,TGCAGTGCTAGTCCCCGCCGTAGACTAGCGGGAGTCCACAATGAGCAGTTCTTC,CSASPRRRLAGVHNEQFF
-,TRBV12-3/TRBV12-4,TRBJ1-5,few,15,TGTGCCAGCAGTTTATACGCTACAGGCAATCAGCCCCAGCATTTT,CASSLYATGNQPQHF
-,TRBV5-5,TRBJ1-4,few,11,TGTGCCAGCAGCCCCCCTGGAAAACTGTTTTTT,CASSPPGKLFF
-,TRBV10-3,TRBJ1-3,-,16,TGTGCCATCAGTGAGGCAGGGGCCAACTCTGGAAACACCATATATTTT,CAISEAGANSGNTIYF
TRBD1,TRBV12-3/TRBV12-4,TRBJ2-2,few,15,TGTGCCAGCAGTCTGGACAGGGATCCCACCGGGGAGCTGTTTTTT,CASSLDRDPTGELFF
-,TRBV10-3,TRBJ1-2,-,12,TGTGCCATCTTTGACAGCTCCTATGGCTACACCTTC,CAIFDSSYGYTF
-,TRBV29-1,TRBJ1-2,many,15,TGCAGCGTTGGGACTTCAGGGGCGACTCTTTCCGGCTACACCTTC,CSVGTSGATLSGYTF
TRBD1,TRBV12-3/TRBV12-4,TRBJ1-6,many,14,TGTGCCAGCAGTCCCCGACAGGGTAGCTCACCCCTCCACTTT,CASSPRQGSSPLHF
TRBD2,TRBV4-2,TRBJ2-3,-,16,TGTGCCAGCAGACCGGGAGCGGGAGATCGAGCAGATACGCAGTATTTT,CASRPGAGDRADTQYF
TRBD2,TRBV4-1,TRBJ2-1,-,17,TGCGCCAGCAGCCAAGGAGGGGGACTAGCGGCCTACAATGAGCAGTTCTTC,CASSQGGGLAAYNEQFF
-,TRBV3-1,TRBJ2-7,many,13,TGTGCCATCAGAGACAGTCTCTCCTACGAGCAGTACTTC,CAIRDSLSYEQYF
-,TRBV28,TRBJ1-5,many,16,TGTGCCAGCAGTCGTCCCCTCAGGCACCTCAATCAGCCCCAGCATTTT,CASSRPLRHLNQPQHF
TRBD1,TRBV20-1,TRBJ2-1,-,16,TGCTGCGCTAGAGATTTGGACAGGCCGCCTTACAATGAGCAGTTCTTC,CCARDLDRPPYNEQFF
-,TRBV11-2,TRBJ2-7,few,14,TGTGCCAGCAGCCCGATCACGGGGTACGACGAGCAGTACTTC,CASSPITGYDEQYF
-,TRBV6-5,TRBJ2-2,few,14,TGTGCCAGCAGTTATAACAGGAACACCGGGGAGCTGTTTTTT,CASSYNRNTGELFF
TRBD1,TRBV13,TRBJ2-5,few,19,TGTGCCAGCAGCCGGAGGAACCGACAGGGGGACAGACAACAAGAGACCCAGTACTTC,CASSRRNRQGDRQQETQYF
-,TRBV20-1,TRBJ2-7,few,14,TGCAGTGCTAGACGGGGACTGAGCTCCTACGAGCAGTACTTC,CSARRGLSSYEQYF
-,TRBV6-1,TRBJ2-7,-,14,TGTGCCAGCAGTGAAGCCACCCCCTCGGGGGAGCAGTACTTC,CASSEATPSGEQYF
-,TRBV29-1,TRBJ2-2,many,12,TGCAGCGGCGGATTTAGTTCCGGGGAGCTGTTTTTT,CSGGFSSGELFF
-,TRBV6-1,TRBJ2-1,once,13,TGTGCCAGCAGTGATCCGCCTTACAATGAGCAGTTCTTC,CASSDPPYNEQFF
TRBD2,TRBV20-1,TRBJ2-7,-,13,TGCAGCGGGGATGGCGGGAGATCCTACGAGCAGTACTTC,CSGDGGRSYEQYF
TRBD2,TRBV6-1,TRBJ2-1,few,16,TGTGCCAGCAGTGCTCGACTAGCGGGGGGAACTAATGAGCAGTTCTTC,CASSARLAGGTNEQFF
-,TRBV20-1,TRBJ1-2,-,15,TGCAGTGCTAGCCTCTTTTCCAGACAGAGGGACATCTACACCTTC,CSASLFSRQRDIYTF
-,TRBV20-1,TRBJ1-5,-,13,TGCAGTGCTAGTCAGGACCAAAATCAGCCCCAGCATTTT,CSASQDQNQPQHF
-,TRBV12-3/TRBV12-4,TRBJ1-4,-,16,TGTGCCAGCAGCCAAACCGGTACAGGGTTAGATGAAAAACTGTGTTTT,CASSQTGTGLDEKLCF
-,TRBV24-1,TRBJ2-1,many,13,TGTGCCACCAGTGATTTGGGGGGCAATGAGCAGTTCTTC,CATSDLGGNEQFF
-,TRBV12-3/TRBV12-4,TRBJ2-5,-,15,TGTGCCAGCAGTTTATACTTGTCCAGAGGAGAGACCCAGTACTTC,CASSLYLSRGETQYF